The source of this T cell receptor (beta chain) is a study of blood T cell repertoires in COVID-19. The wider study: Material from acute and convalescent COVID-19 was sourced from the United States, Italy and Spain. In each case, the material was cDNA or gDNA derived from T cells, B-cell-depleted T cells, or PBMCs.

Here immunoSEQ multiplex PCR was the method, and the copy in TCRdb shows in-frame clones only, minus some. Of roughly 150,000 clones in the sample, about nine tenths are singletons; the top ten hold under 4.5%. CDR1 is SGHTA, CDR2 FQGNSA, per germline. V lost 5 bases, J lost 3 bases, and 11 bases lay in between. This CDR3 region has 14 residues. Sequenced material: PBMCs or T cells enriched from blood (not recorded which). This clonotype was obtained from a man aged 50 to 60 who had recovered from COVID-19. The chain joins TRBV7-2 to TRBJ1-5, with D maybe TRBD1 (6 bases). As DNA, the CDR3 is TGTGCCAGCAGCCCGGCGGGGGCCAATCAGCCCCAGCATTTT. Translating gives CASSPAGANQPQHF.